The sample holds one count of the clone carrying this T cell receptor (beta chain). What it binds is unknown. With 60 Vbeta and 13 Jbeta primers, the PCR was carried out. TCRdb's copy holds only in-frame clones and misses some; the assay was immunoSEQ multiplex PCR. This sample has roughly 200,000 clones, with about 90% found just once. The data were obtained in a study of cytomegalovirus exposure and HLA in healthy donors. General study findings and limits: Highest at DRB1 and lowest at HLA-C, TCR association rates differed among HLA loci in a later analysis.

This CDR3 is built from 16 residues. The specimen was PBMCs. The genes are TRBV1 and TRBJ2-3; the D call in the table, TRBD2, was not verified against the DNA. TRBV1 is classified as a pseudogene. The source is a boy between 2 and 15 years old in good health and CMV-seronegative. The CDR3 DNA reads TGCACCAGGCCGAAGGCCCATACTAGCCACACAGATACGCAGTATTTT. This translates into CTRPKAHTSHTDTQYF.